Below are 18 T cell receptor beta chains sequenced from a single sample in a study of T cells in localized non-small cell lung cancer. TCRdb's table, derived via immunoSEQ multiplex PCR, lists solely in-frame clones and lacks some. The sample consists of 20,000 to 25,000 clones, 80% to 85% of them appearing once. This specimen was PBMCs, taken before any cancer treatment. These receptors were taken from a man aged 40 to 69 with stage II lung adenocarcinoma.

A few counts support this clone. The V and J genes are TRBV28 and TRBJ1-2; D is unresolved. Germline CDR1 and CDR2: MDHEN and SYDVKM. The CDR3 contains 13 residues. V gave up 2 bases and J gave up 2 bases, with 6 bases separating them. CDR3 nucleotides: TGTGCCAGCAGTTTACAACAGAACTATGGCTACACCTTC. Its translation is CASSLQQNYGYTF.

This clone has more than one count but fewer than ten. V gene TRBV5-6 combines with J gene TRBJ1-1, with D tentatively TRBD1 (5 bases). This CDR3 has 11 amino acids. Trimming left V 4 bases short and J 7 bases short, with 8 bases between. The germline V gene encodes CDR1 SGHDT and CDR2 YYEEEE. The CDR3 DNA is TGTGCCAGCAGCCGGGACTTTGAAGCTTTCTTT. This sequence encodes CASSRDFEAFF.

This clone was counted once. The chain recombines TRBV4-2 with TRBJ2-2, with D perhaps matching TRBD1 or TRBD2 (5 bases each). Germline loops: CDR1 LGHNA, CDR2 YNFKEQ. This CDR3 contains 15 residues. The V end lost 1 base, the J end lost 7 bases, and 13 bases lay between the germline ends. The CDR3 nucleotides read TGTGCCAGCAGCCAAGTCGGCAGGGAGAACGGGGAGCTGTTTTTT. Its protein is CASSQVGRENGELFF.

The rearrangement joins TRBV11-2 to TRBJ1-1, with D perhaps matching TRBD1 (6 bases). Deletions cut 1 base from V and 1 base from J, with 7 bases between. Germline CDR1 is SGHAT and CDR2 is FQNNGV. The CDR3 totals 14 residues. The CDR3 DNA is TGTGCCAGCAGCTTAGTACAGGGGAACACTGAAGCTTTCTTT. Translated, it gives CASSLVQGNTEAFF.

The chain has TRBV7-6 and TRBJ2-1, with a possible D match to TRBD2 (5 bases). The CDR3 has 13 residues. CDR1 is SGHVS and CDR2 is FNYEAQ in the germline V gene. V was pared by 2 bases and J by 7 bases, with 9 bases between. The CDR3 reads CASSLSRENEQFF. CDR3 coding DNA: TGTGCCAGCAGCTTATCTCGGGAAAATGAGCAGTTCTTC. The variable domain in full, with the rest retrieved from reference TRBV7-6 and TRBJ2-1, is GAGVSQSPRYKVTKRGQDVALRCDPISGHVSLYWYRQALGQGPEFLTYFNYEAQQDKSGLPNDRFSAERPEGSISTLTIQRTEQRDSAMYRCASSLSRENEQFFGPGTRLTVL.

V gene TRBV30 combines with J gene TRBJ2-1, with D unresolved. The CDR3 has 13 amino acids. Germline lookup yields CDR1 GTSNPN and CDR2 SVGIG (reference sequence). V shed 2 bases and J shed 7 bases, with 12 bases lying between them. CDR3: CAWSLGLPNEQFF. For the CDR3, the DNA is TGTGCCTGGAGTTTGGGCCTGCCTAATGAGCAGTTCTTC.

The chain carries TRBV27 and TRBJ1-2; D is uncertain. Trimming stripped 6 bases from V and 4 bases from J, with 12 bases between. From germline, CDR1 is MNHEY and CDR2 SMNVEV (reference sequence). This CDR3 is 13 amino acids long. CDR3 amino acids: CASSKESGYGYTF. The CDR3 bases are TGTGCCAGCAGCAAGGAATCTGGCTATGGCTACACCTTC.

This chain joins TRBV7-6 and TRBJ2-2; D is perhaps TRBD2 (6 bases). V lost 5 bases and J lost 4, with 17 bases in between. Germline CDR1 is SGHVS and CDR2 is FNYEAQ. The CDR3 is 16 amino acids. CDR3 sequence: CASSPRPGLLTGELFF. The CDR3 nucleotides read TGTGCCAGCAGCCCCAGACCGGGACTCCTCACCGGGGAGCTGTTTTTT.

The rearrangement links TRBV2 to TRBJ2-2, with 11 bases fitting TRBD2. V trimming: 5 bases; J trimming: 5 bases; junction bases outside the gene matches: 4. CDR3 length: 15 amino acids. Germline V gene sequence: CDR1 SNHLY, CDR2 FYNNEI. In nucleotides, the CDR3 is TGTGCCAGCAGTCGTAGCGGGGGGGCGACCGGGGAGCTGTTTTTT. It is translated as CASSRSGGATGELFF.

This clone was counted once. The gene calls are TRBV18 and TRBJ2-3; 10 bases fit TRBD2. Germline CDR1 and CDR2: KGHSH and LQKENI. The CDR3 sequence is 18 residues long. J gave up 2 bases and V 6 bases, and 14 bases lay outside the gene matches. This chain's CDR3 is CASSSLAGAYDFTDTQYF. The DNA for the CDR3 is TGTGCCAGCTCGTCTCTAGCGGGGGCGTACGACTTCACAGATACGCAGTATTTT.

The rearrangement joins TRBV5-4 to TRBJ2-2; D not certain. CDR3 length: 13 residues. V was shortened by 2 bases and J by 1 base, with 3 bases between the two germline ends. In germline, CDR1 is SGHNT, CDR2 YYREEE (reference sequence). The CDR3 is CASSLMNTGELFF. As DNA, the CDR3 is TGTGCCAGCAGCTTAATGAACACCGGGGAGCTGTTTTTT.

The chain couples TRBV19 to TRBJ1-1; D remains unclear. The CDR3 is made up of 15 amino acids. With 6 bases removed from V and 0 bases from J, the gap between germline ends came to 14 bases. CDR1 is LNHDA, CDR2 SQIVND, per germline (reference sequence). In DNA, the CDR3 is TGTGCCAGTAGACGGGAAGATATAGTGAACACTGAAGCTTTCTTT. It is translated as CASRREDIVNTEAFF.

The chain combines TRBV19 with TRBJ1-2, with TRBD1 identical over 12 bases. CDR3 length equals 16 residues. V lost 5 bases and J lost 2; bases outside the gene matches: 6. In germline, CDR1 is LNHDA, CDR2 SQIVND (reference sequence). The CDR3 loop is CASSSRDRGRNYGYTF. Here the CDR3 DNA reads TGTGCCAGTAGTTCTCGGGACAGGGGGCGAAACTATGGCTACACCTTC.

The chain employs TRBV6-6 and TRBJ1-5; 8 bases map to TRBD1. The ends lost 7 bases at V and 3 bases at J; junction bases unmatched: 8. This CDR3 region has 15 residues. Germline V lookup: CDR1 MNHNY, CDR2 SVGAGI (reference sequence). The CDR3 loop reads CASKPGQVNNQPQHF. For the CDR3, the DNA is TGTGCCAGCAAACCGGGACAGGTCAACAATCAGCCCCAGCATTTT.

The chain is built from TRBV27 and TRBJ2-1; D unclear. Germline V CDR1 and CDR2: MNHEY, SMNVEV (reference sequence). The CDR3 contains 12 residues. Trimming left V 8 bases short and J 4 bases short, with 9 bases between. CDR3 DNA sequence: TGTGCCAGCGCCCACCGATACAATGAGCAGTTCTTC. Its protein is CASAHRYNEQFF.

The J gene is TRBJ2-2, the V gene TRBV9; D may be TRBD1 (6 bases). Germline V gene lookup returns CDR1 SGDLS and CDR2 YYNGEE. The germline V and J ends were trimmed by 2 bases and 4 bases, with 9 bases remaining between them. CDR3 length equals 14 residues. Written as DNA, the CDR3 is TGTGCCAGCAGCGTGACAGGCGTCACCGGGGAGCTGTTTTTT. As protein: CASSVTGVTGELFF.

The chain combines TRBV19 with TRBJ1-1; D is possibly TRBD1 (5 bases). This CDR3 has 15 residues. CDR1 is LNHDA and CDR2 is SQIVND in the germline V gene (reference sequence). V gave up 5 bases and J gave up 1 base, with 14 bases separating them. The CDR3 nucleotides are TGTGCCAGTAGTGACCACGACAGAGGGAACACTGAAGCTTTCTTT. Protein: CASSDHDRGNTEAFF.

The chain combines TRBV27 with TRBJ2-4, with a weak D call TRBD2 (6 bases). V gave up 6 bases and J gave up 0 bases, with 18 bases separating them. The V gene's germline CDR1 is MNHEY and CDR2 SMNVEV (reference sequence). There are 17 residues in the CDR3. In DNA form, the CDR3 reads TGTGCCAGCAGCCTGAGTTGGGGGGACCGAGCCAAAAACATTCAGTACTTC. Translation: CASSLSWGDRAKNIQYF.